Listed below are T cell receptor beta chains from one sample, sequenced in a study of graft-versus-host responses after intestinal transplantation. Assay: immunoSEQ multiplex PCR; the TCRdb copy retains only in-frame clones and omits some. The top ten clones hold around 7% of a sample with around 71,000 clones, approximately 92% of them seen once. The sequences come from bone marrow, collected around 730 days after intestinal transplantation. These TCRs come from a human patient who received an intestinal transplant, so some T cells may come from the graft donor. Each CDR3 is given without its conserved first and last residue. Fields, in order: V gene, J gene, CDR3 protein.

V gene: TRBV5-1
J gene: TRBJ2-1
CDR3 protein: ASSSPLGTSGGVNEQF

V gene: TRBV28
J gene: TRBJ2-1
CDR3 protein: ASSGLAANNEQF

V gene: TRBV5-6
J gene: TRBJ1-6
CDR3 protein: ASSSGQPNSPLH

V gene: TRBV19
J gene: TRBJ1-3
CDR3 protein: ASSIGSGFGNTIY

V gene: TRBV6-5
J gene: TRBJ1-1
CDR3 protein: ASSYFPKGDTEAF

V gene: TRBV11-2
J gene: TRBJ2-5
CDR3 protein: ASSLPGLNFRLQETQY

V gene: TRBV15
J gene: TRBJ1-2
CDR3 protein: ATSRGQGDGYT

V gene: TRBV11-3
J gene: TRBJ2-1
CDR3 protein: ASGGADEQF

V gene: TRBV6-5
J gene: TRBJ1-1
CDR3 protein: ASSLGQGGTEAF

V gene: TRBV29-1
J gene: TRBJ1-2
CDR3 protein: SVVSGGVYGYT

V gene: TRBV5-1
J gene: TRBJ2-1
CDR3 protein: ASSPPRGRGKTFPIYNEQF

V gene: TRBV5-4
J gene: TRBJ1-5
CDR3 protein: ASSLQASGNQPQH

V gene: TRBV2
J gene: TRBJ2-1
CDR3 protein: ASSAGPPGREQF

V gene: TRBV4-1
J gene: TRBJ2-3
CDR3 protein: ASSQVPGFDRDWTDTQY

V gene: TRBV12-5
J gene: TRBJ1-2
CDR3 protein: ASPPWGYT

V gene: TRBV11-2
J gene: TRBJ2-7
CDR3 protein: ASSLRVGLAIYEQY

V gene: TRBV5-4
J gene: TRBJ1-6
CDR3 protein: ASSWGTEGSPLH

V gene: TRBV25-1
J gene: TRBJ1-2
CDR3 protein: ASRTGGYGYT

V gene: TRBV11-2
J gene: TRBJ1-6
CDR3 protein: ASSFENSPLH

V gene: TRBV7-3
J gene: TRBJ2-2
CDR3 protein: ASSLSLAGVPGELF

V gene: TRBV4-1
J gene: NA
CDR3 protein: ASSQTTGGRGYEQY

V gene: TRBV2
J gene: TRBJ2-1
CDR3 protein: ASMRAAAHYNEQF

V gene: TRBV5-5
J gene: TRBJ1-4
CDR3 protein: ASSRSPQGGNEKLF

V gene: TRBV4-1
J gene: TRBJ1-5
CDR3 protein: ASSQESRGLGSAQH

V gene: TRBV4-2
J gene: TRBJ1-4
CDR3 protein: ASSQDNRGRGTEKLF

V gene: TRBV11-3
J gene: TRBJ2-5
CDR3 protein: ASSPGLAVQETQY

V gene: TRBV10-2
J gene: TRBJ2-7
CDR3 protein: ASLEGRTYEQY

V gene: TRBV7-6
J gene: TRBJ2-1
CDR3 protein: ASSLRTSTVRF

V gene: TRBV29-1
J gene: TRBJ2-3
CDR3 protein: SVSGTSGGSNTDTQY

V gene: TRBV21-1
J gene: TRBJ2-4
CDR3 protein: ASSSGLGTAAKNIQY

V gene: TRBV7-9
J gene: TRBJ1-2
CDR3 protein: ASSQAGIDYGYT